This T cell receptor beta chain was captured in a study of blood T cell repertoires in COVID-19. Turning to the study itself: The samples span acute and convalescent COVID-19 from the United States, Italy and Spain. T cells, B-cell-depleted T cells, or PBMCs supplied cDNA or gDNA.

V was clipped by 6 bases and J by 3 bases, with 15 bases between them. Germline lookup yields CDR1 KGHSH and CDR2 LQKENI. The CDR3 is 14 residues long. Here immunoSEQ multiplex PCR was the method, and the copy in TCRdb shows in-frame clones only, minus some. This table has approximately 230,000 clones, over 75% appearing once. This sequence originates from a woman between 35 and 50 years old who had recovered from COVID-19. What was sequenced was peripheral blood. V and J are TRBV18 and TRBJ2-7, with TRBD2 as a possible D gene (6 bases). The CDR3 region has the DNA TGTGCCAGCTCCCTCGGGGAGGCGTACTACGAGCAGTACTTC. It yields the protein CASSLGEAYYEQYF. The whole variable domain, filled in from reference TRBV18 and TRBJ2-7, reads NAGVMQNPRHLVRRRGQEARLRCSPMKGHSHVYWYRQLPEEGLKFMVYLQKENIIDESGMPKERFSAEFPKEGPSILRIQQVVRGDSAAYFCASSLGEAYYEQYFGPGTRLTVT.